This T cell receptor beta chain is drawn from a study of T cells in Graves' hyperthyroidism and ophthalmopathy. RNA transcripts gave rise to amplified TCR beta CDR3 regions. First-round RT-PCR of the TCR CDR3 relied on the HTBI primer set. Using its own MiXCR run on the multiplex PCR reads, TCRdb lists one record per CDR3 protein. This repertoire shows approximately 600,000 distinct CDR3 sequences, roughly 14% found once; its top ten account for 3.5% to 4.5%. The CDR3 loop spans 17 amino acids. V lost 4 bases and J 0 bases, leaving 19 bases between the germline ends. Per the germline V gene, CDR1 is MGHDK and CDR2 is SYGVNS. This clonotype was picked up a small number of times. Its antigen is currently unknown. General study results and limits: The authors' 13 V-J model separated ophthalmopathy from stable hyperthyroidism. Most clonotypes expanded in the thyroid (above 0.001) were also present in blood.

Ophthalmopathy patients showed a Clinical Activity Score of at least 3, NOSPECS grade of at least 4 and duration under 3 months. Clinicians diagnosed patients from clinical symptoms, serum thyroxine and TRAb, thyroid ultrasound and orbital computed tomography. Sample: blood. The clonotype was recovered from a woman in her thirties or forties with Graves' ophthalmopathy. The chain couples TRBV25-1 to TRBJ2-7; possibly TRBD1 for D (5 bases). CDR3 nucleotides: TGTGCCAGCAGTGGGGGCATGTTGGCAGGCAACTCCTACGAGCAGTACTTC. Amino acid sequence: CASSGGMLAGNSYEQYF.